These 19 T cell receptor beta chains were sequenced from one sample in a study of blood T cell repertoires in COVID-19 (dated by TCRdb to 2020 to 2021). Library prep was done by the immunoSEQ multiplex PCR assay. In TCRdb, the immuneACCESS table is reduced to in-frame sequences with V and J assigned. These tables do not hold every clone; where another copy was compared, an unresolved V gene accounts for under half, and the others remain unexplained. For this sample the table gives more than 70,000 clones, of which roughly 87% were detected only once. 3.8% of the sample comes from the top ten. The sample consisted of peripheral blood. The origin of the receptors is a man aged 55 to 70 with acute or convalescent COVID-19.

The chain combines TRBV20-1 with TRBJ2-7, with 11 bases fitting TRBD2. Germline values: CDR1 DFQATT, CDR2 SNEGSKA (reference sequence). V was clipped by 6 bases and J by 4 bases; unmatched bases: 8. The CDR3 is made up of 14 amino acids. Here the CDR3 DNA reads TGCAGTGCAAGTCCTAGCGGGGGGTTTTACGAGCAGTACTTC. Encoded protein: CSASPSGGFYEQYF.

The chain is built from TRBV18 and TRBJ2-7, with TRBD1 matching over 10 bases. The CDR3 has 16 residues. The V gene's germline CDR1 is KGHSH and CDR2 LQKENI. The V segment lost 0 bases and the J segment 2 bases; nucleotides outside the gene matches: 4. The CDR3 here is CASSPPGQGSPYEQYF. The DNA for the CDR3 is TGTGCCAGCTCACCACCGGGACAGGGGTCCCCCTACGAGCAGTACTTC.

Regarding this clone: The junction and the germline gene differ at one end; a read error may be behind it. The identical CDR3 is also encoded by other nucleotide sequences in the sample. This chain joins TRBV5-1 and TRBJ1-2; D not certain. There are 12 residues in the CDR3. Germline CDR1 and CDR2: SGHRS and YFSETQ. As DNA, the CDR3 is TGCGCCAGCAGCTTGGGACTTTATGGCTATACCTTC. Translated: CASSLGLYGYTF.

J is TRBJ2-3 and V is TRBV5-1; 9 nucleotides align to TRBD2. The germline V gene has CDR1 SGHRS and CDR2 YFSETQ. J gave up 4 bases and V 0 bases, and 9 bases lay outside the gene matches. This CDR3 region has 17 residues. CDR3 amino acids: CASSLAASGIRPDTQYF. Here the CDR3 DNA reads TGCGCCAGCAGCTTGGCTGCTAGCGGGATAAGGCCAGATACGCAGTATTTT.

The rearrangement links TRBV27 to TRBJ2-3; 9 nucleotides align to TRBD2. The CDR3 is 13 residues long. The germline V gene encodes CDR1 MNHEY and CDR2 SMNVEV (reference sequence). The J segment lost 5 bases and the V segment lost 4 bases, leaving 1 base of the junction unmatched. CDR3 sequence (DNA): TGTGCCAGCAGTTGGCGGGAGGGAGATACGCAGTATTTT. It specifies CASSWREGDTQYF.

The V call is TRBV4-1, the J call TRBJ1-5; D uncertain. Germline-derived CDR1 and CDR2 are MGHRA and YSYEKL. V was clipped by 1 base and J by 0 bases, with 13 bases between them. The CDR3 is 17 residues long. CDR3 DNA sequence: TGCGCCAGCAGCCAAGGAGGGCAGGATACTAGCAATCAGCCCCAGCATTTT. Protein sequence: CASSQGGQDTSNQPQHF.

V and J are TRBV6-5 and TRBJ2-1; 11 bases are a match to TRBD2. The V gene end was trimmed by 8 bases and the J gene end by 10 bases; junction bases not matched to a gene: 10. The germline V gene encodes CDR1 MNHEY and CDR2 SVGAGI. The CDR3 is 14 residues long. The CDR3 here is CASRTGLAGVEQFF. The CDR3 DNA reads TGTGCCAGCCGCACCGGACTAGCGGGCGTGGAGCAGTTCTTC.

The rearrangement links TRBV7-3 to TRBJ2-1, with 7 nucleotides matching TRBD1. This CDR3 comprises 15 residues. CDR1 and CDR2 (germline): SGHTA, FQGTGA. Trimming at V came to 1 base and at J to 9 bases, leaving 9 bases not matched to a gene. The chain's CDR3 is CASSLSPGQVTEQFF. The DNA of the CDR3 is TGTGCCAGCAGCTTAAGCCCCGGACAGGTTACTGAGCAGTTCTTC.

This clone was picked up one time. The chain uses TRBV5-1 and TRBJ2-7; 12 nucleotides match TRBD2. From germline, CDR1 is SGHRS and CDR2 YFSETQ. CDR3 length: 17 residues. J gave up 6 bases and V 3 bases, and 13 bases lay outside the gene matches. The CDR3 DNA reads TGCGCCAGCAGCTCGGGCTTCGGGACTAGCGGGCCTGTCGAGCAGTACTTC. Protein product: CASSSGFGTSGPVEQYF.

CDR3 residues: CAISEISSGRGDEQYF. DNA of the CDR3: TGTGCCATCAGTGAGATAAGTAGCGGGAGGGGCGACGAGCAGTACTTC. This rearrangement joins TRBV10-3 to TRBJ2-7; 11 bases are shared with TRBD2. The CDR3 extends over 16 amino acids. Germline CDR1 and CDR2: ENHRY and SYGVKD. V lost 2 bases to trimming and J lost 5 bases; unmatched junction nucleotides: 8.

The chain joins TRBV6-2 or TRBV6-3 to TRBJ2-3; 9 nucleotides line up with TRBD1. The CDR3 extends over 14 amino acids. Trimming cost V 5 bases and J 4 bases; bases outside gene matches: 4. CDR1 is MNHEY, CDR2 SVGEGT, per germline. The CDR3 loop is CASSTRQGADTQYF. The CDR3 coding sequence is TGTGCCAGCAGTACGCGACAGGGGGCAGATACGCAGTATTTT.

The J gene is TRBJ1-2, the V gene TRBV6-2 or TRBV6-3, with 9 bases that match TRBD1. Germline CDR1 and CDR2: MNHEY and SVGEGT. The trim removed 2 bases at V and 4 bases at J, leaving 11 bases unmatched. CDR3 length equals 17 residues. The chain's CDR3 is CASSYGTGSPPIYGYTF. The CDR3 DNA reads TGTGCCAGCAGTTACGGGACAGGGTCCCCTCCCATCTATGGCTACACCTTC.

J is TRBJ2-2 and V is TRBV6-5, with TRBD1 identical over 9 bases. This CDR3 has 15 amino acids. The J segment lost 3 bases and the V segment lost 5 bases, leaving 4 bases of the junction unmatched. CDR1 is MNHEY and CDR2 is SVGAGI in the germline V gene. The DNA of the CDR3 is TGTGCCAGCAGTATGGGACAGGGTTACACCGGGGAGCTGTTTTTT. Residues: CASSMGQGYTGELFF.

In DNA, the CDR3 is TGTGCCAGTAGGAAACCCGGACAGGCCACAGATACGCAGTATTTT. Translation: CASRKPGQATDTQYF. The rearrangement uses TRBV19 and TRBJ2-3, with TRBD1 identical over 7 bases. The CDR3 covers 15 residues. Germline V gene lookup returns CDR1 LNHDA and CDR2 SQIVND (reference sequence). The V segment lost 6 bases and the J segment 2 bases; nucleotides outside the gene matches: 8.

The chain employs TRBV2 and TRBJ2-2; TRBD2 agrees at 11 bases. The CDR3 is made up of 18 amino acids. CDR1 and CDR2 (germline): SNHLY, FYNNEI. The V and J ends lost 6 bases and 4 bases, in that order; junction bases with no gene match: 13. The CDR3 sequence is CASRDGLAGGRGTGELFF. The CDR3 nucleotides read TGTGCCAGCAGGGACGGGCTAGCGGGGGGCAGGGGCACCGGGGAGCTGTTTTTT. Full variable domain (outside the CDR3, taken from reference TRBV2 and TRBJ2-2): EPEVTQTPSHQVTQMGQEVILRCVPISNHLYFYWYRQILGQKVEFLVSFYNNEISEKSEIFDDQFSVERPDGSNFTLKIRSTKLEDSAMYFCASRDGLAGGRGTGELFFGEGSRLTVL.

V is TRBV2 and J is TRBJ1-6, with 8 bases fitting TRBD1. Per the germline V gene, CDR1 is SNHLY and CDR2 is FYNNEI. The CDR3 is 14 amino acids. The trim removed 4 bases at V and 7 bases at J, leaving 3 bases unmatched. The CDR3 nucleotides read TGTGCCAGCAGTGCAACAGGGGGGAATTCACCCCTCCACTTT. Translated: CASSATGGNSPLHF.

The chain couples TRBV19 to TRBJ1-1, with 10 bases matching TRBD1. V trimming: 6 bases; J trimming: 0 bases; junction bases outside the gene matches: 7. The germline V gene encodes CDR1 LNHDA and CDR2 SQIVND (reference sequence). This CDR3 has 16 amino acids. The CDR3 nucleotides read TGTGCCAGTAGAGACGGGACAGGGGTTATGAACACTGAAGCTTTCTTT. Translated, it gives CASRDGTGVMNTEAFF.

The chain has TRBV7-9 and TRBJ1-4; TRBD1 aligns across 8 bases. V shed 5 bases and J 6 bases; nucleotides not matched to a gene: 5. The length of the CDR3 is 14 residues. From germline, CDR1 is SEHNR and CDR2 FQNEAQ (reference sequence). Here the CDR3 reads CASSIGQGYEKLFF. The CDR3 DNA reads TGTGCCAGCAGCATCGGACAGGGTTATGAAAAACTGTTTTTT.

V gene TRBV7-2 combines with J gene TRBJ2-3, with TRBD2 identical over 8 bases. The germline gives CDR1 SGHTA, CDR2 FQGNSA. J was trimmed by 4 bases and V by 3 bases; bases with no gene match: 0. The CDR3 is 13 amino acids. In DNA, the CDR3 is TGTGCCAGCAGCTTCGGGGGGGCAGATACGCAGTATTTT. Protein sequence: CASSFGGADTQYF. The variable domain in full, completed from reference TRBV7-2 and TRBJ2-3, reads GAGVSQSPSNKVTEKGKDVELRCDPISGHTALYWYRQSLGQGLEFLIYFQGNSAPDKSGLPSDRFSAERTGGSVSTLTIQRTQQEDSAVYLCASSFGGADTQYFGPGTRLTVL.